This T cell receptor (beta chain) was sequenced in a study of T cells in tuberculosis. Assay used: immunoSEQ multiplex PCR; TCRdb lists only in-frame clones, some missing. Of around 60,000 clones listed, around 81% are singletons. Thawed, overnight-rested PBMC were stained with GMM-loaded CD1B tetramer, viability dye and anti-CD3, then sorted. CD1B tetramers were loaded with Rhodococcus equi-derived C32 glucose monomycolate. CD14-expressing monocytes were removed from PBMC before cryopreservation and sorting. About 94,000 tetramer-negative cells were sorted from each donor. Germline CDR1 reads KGHSH; CDR2 reads LQKENI. CDR3 length equals 19 residues. The ends lost 1 base at V and 2 bases at J; junction bases unmatched: 14.

The chain combines TRBV18 with TRBJ2-7, with 10 bases lining up with TRBD1. The sequence came from an adult woman with latent tuberculosis. Sequencing was done on a sample of CD1b-GMM tetramer-negative cells sorted from PBMCs. The CDR3 DNA is TGTGCCAGCTCACCACGGGACAGGGGCCGACCTGCTGCTGCCTACGAGCAGTACTTC. Translated: CASSPRDRGRPAAAYEQYF.